This is a list of T cell receptor beta chains from one sample in a study of PD-1 blockade in classical Hodgkin lymphoma. The method was immunoSEQ multiplex PCR; TCRdb's version includes in-frame clones alone and lacks a portion of them. The profile covers some 20,000 clones, with about 65% appearing a single time and 17% taken by the ten largest. This specimen consisted of peripheral blood mononuclear cells (PBMCs), obtained at baseline. All receptors come from a human donor with classical Hodgkin lymphoma. Both conserved end residues are part of each CDR3. D genes are given only for firm matches. Not all rows give a size; the values are once, few, many and, for expanded clones, a class.

clone_size j_call v_call d_call cdr3_nt cdr3_aa
- TRBJ2-5 TRBV19 - TGTGCCAGTAGTATACGGGGGACGGGACCGCGCCAAGAGACCCAGTACTTC CASSIRGTGPRQETQYF
- TRBJ2-1 TRBV9 - TGTGCCAGCAGCGTAGCGGGAGCCTACAATGAGCAGTTCTTC CASSVAGAYNEQFF
- TRBJ1-1 TRBV5-1 TRBD1 TGCGCCAGCAGCTGGACAGGAGGTTTGAACACTGAAGCTTTCTTT CASSWTGGLNTEAFF
once TRBJ1-2 TRBV25-1 - TGTGCCAGCAGCCTGACCCCTACGGGCGGCTACACCTTC CASSLTPTGGYTF
- TRBJ2-2 TRBV5-4 - TGTGCCAGCAGGCCCAGGGGAGAGGACGAGGAGCTGTTTTTT CASRPRGEDEELFF
- TRBJ1-2 TRBV6-6 - TGTGCCAGCACCACCTCAGGGAACTATGGCTACACCTTC CASTTSGNYGYTF
- TRBJ1-4 TRBV19 - TGTGCCAGTAGTATGCGTTGGCCAACTAATGAAAAACTGTTTTTT CASSMRWPTNEKLFF
once TRBJ2-7 TRBV28 TRBD1 TGTGCCAGCAGTTTAGGAGACAGGGTGGGTGTGCACTTC CASSLGDRVGVHF
- TRBJ2-7 TRBV5-6 TRBD1 TGTGCCAGTGCCAAGACAGGGAGCATGTACGAGCAGTACTTC CASAKTGSMYEQYF
- TRBJ2-6 TRBV6-6 - TGTGCCAGCAGTTACAGGGACTCTGGGGCCAACGTCCTGACTTTC CASSYRDSGANVLTF
- TRBJ2-4 TRBV11-2 - TGTGCCAGCAGCTTAGGATGGAGTGCCAAAAACATTCAGTACTTC CASSLGWSAKNIQYF
- TRBJ2-7 TRBV5-6 TRBD1 TGTGCCAGCAGGTACGCAGGGGGCCCCATATACGAGCAGTACTTC CASRYAGGPIYEQYF
once TRBJ2-5 TRBV6-5 - TGTGCCAGCAGCCCTCATTCCCTACAGAGGGAGACCCAGTACTTC CASSPHSLQRETQYF
- TRBJ2-3 TRBV5-1 - TGCGCCAGCAGCCCAGGGGATACGCAGTATTTT CASSPGDTQYF
- TRBJ2-1 TRBV25-1 - TGTGCCAGCAGTGAGTATGACAGAGTAAGTGAGCAGTTCTTC CASSEYDRVSEQFF
- TRBJ1-2 TRBV6-6 - TGTGCCAGCAGTTACTCGACAGCCACCTATGGCTACACCTTC CASSYSTATYGYTF
- TRBJ2-5 TRBV30 TRBD2 TGTGCCTGGGGGAGCCCTGGCGGGAGGCCCTGGGGGGCGGGGGACGGAGAGACCCAGTACTTC CAWGSPGGRPWGAGDGETQYF
- TRBJ2-6 TRBV4-3 - TGCGCCAGCAGCCTGGTGGGGGCCAACGTCCTGACTTTC CASSLVGANVLTF
- TRBJ2-5 TRBV4-2 TRBD2 TGTGCCAGCAGCCAACTTTCGGGACTAGCGGGAGCTGGAGAGCAGTACTTC CASSQLSGLAGAGEQYF
- TRBJ1-5 TRBV14 - TGTGCCAGCAGCGTACGGGACACCCAGTTTCTGTATAGCAATCAGCCCCAGCATTTT CASSVRDTQFLYSNQPQHF
once TRBJ2-3 TRBV9 - TGTGCCAGCAGCGCATCCCCCTTCACAGATACGCAGTATTTT CASSASPFTDTQYF
- TRBJ1-2 TRBV29-1 - TGCAGCGTTGCGGGGTCCTCAGGGGAAGGGAACTATGGCTACACCTTC CSVAGSSGEGNYGYTF
- TRBJ2-1 TRBV28 - TGTGCCAGCAGTCCGCGCGATGAGCAGTTCTTC CASSPRDEQFF
- TRBJ1-1 TRBV19 - TGTGCCAGTAGTATAGTGGGGGGTGAAGCTTTCTTT CASSIVGGEAFF
once TRBJ2-5 TRBV6-5 - TGTGCCAGCAGTTCCCCGAACCTACCGACCCAGTACTTC CASSSPNLPTQYF
- TRBJ2-5 TRBV7-2 TRBD1 TGTGCCAGCACCCCCAGGGGGTTGGGCGAGTTAGAGACCCAGTACTTC CASTPRGLGELETQYF
- TRBJ2-5 TRBV7-2 TRBD2 TGTGCCAGCAGCCTAGGATCACTAGCGGGGGAGACCCAGTACTTC CASSLGSLAGETQYF
- TRBJ2-3 TRBV6-1 - TGTGCCAGCAGTGTTAATCAGGGGAACACAGATACGCAGTATTTT CASSVNQGNTDTQYF
- TRBJ1-4 TRBV21-1 - TGTGCCAGCAGCAAAGTTGGCGGTAGGAATGAAAAACTGTTTTTT CASSKVGGRNEKLFF
- TRBJ1-1 TRBV7-8 - TGTGCCAGCAGCTTAGTAGGCCTAAACACTGAAGCTTTCTTT CASSLVGLNTEAFF
- TRBJ2-7 TRBV6-5 - TGTGCCAGCAGTTACTCGGAACAGAATTACGAGCAGTACTTC CASSYSEQNYEQYF
- TRBJ1-2 TRBV28 - TGTGCCAGTATCTCCCGAGGTGGCTATGGCTACACCTTC CASISRGGYGYTF
once TRBJ1-1 TRBV2 - TGTGCCAGCAGTGGTCTAGGGACAGAAGCTTTCTTT CASSGLGTEAFF
- TRBJ1-4 TRBV9 TRBD1 TGTGCCAGCAGCCAGACAGGGGGTAATGAAAAACTGTTTTTT CASSQTGGNEKLFF
few TRBJ1-2 TRBV5-5 - TGTGCCAGCAGCTTGGAACAGACACTGAACTATGGCTACACCTTC CASSLEQTLNYGYTF
- TRBJ2-3 TRBV4-2 - TGTGCCAGCAGCCAAGGTTTTCGAGCGGCTAACACAGATACGCAGTATTTT CASSQGFRAANTDTQYF
- TRBJ1-2 TRBV6-6 - TGTGCCAGCAGTTACCCCTTGAATTCTGGCTACACCTTC CASSYPLNSGYTF
- TRBJ2-7 TRBV6-1 TRBD2 TGTGCCAGCAGTGAAAGGGCTAGCGGGAGGTTGGGCGAGCAGTACTTC CASSERASGRLGEQYF
- TRBJ2-2 TRBV25-1 TRBD1 TGTGCCAGCAGGGACAGGGTGGCGAACACCGGGGAGCTGTTTTTT CASRDRVANTGELFF
- TRBJ1-5 TRBV7-9 - TGTGCCAGCAGCTTAGGGGGTCAGCCCCAGCATTTT CASSLGGQPQHF
- TRBJ2-1 TRBV6-5 - TGTGCCAGCAGTTCACAGTTCAGTCTCATCAATGAGCAGTTCTTC CASSSQFSLINEQFF
- TRBJ2-2 TRBV19 - TGTGCCAGTAGTTATCTGGGCACCGGGGAGCTGTTTTTT CASSYLGTGELFF
- TRBJ1-4 TRBV7-3 - TGTGCCAGCAGCTTAACCGGGGCCTATAATGAAAAACTGTTTTTT CASSLTGAYNEKLFF
- TRBJ2-1 TRBV14 - TGTGCCAGCAGCCAGGTGGGAGGCATCTACAATGAGCAGTTCTTC CASSQVGGIYNEQFF
- TRBJ1-5 TRBV11-2 - TGTGCCAGCAGCCTGGACCAGGGGATAGGTCAGCCCCAGCATTTT CASSLDQGIGQPQHF
once TRBJ1-5 TRBV7-2 - TGTGCCAGCAGCTTCCACAGACCCGGGACCAATCAGCCCCAGCATTTT CASSFHRPGTNQPQHF
- TRBJ2-3 TRBV19 TRBD2 TGTGCCAGTAGAGGACTAGCAAGCACAGATACGCAGTATTTT CASRGLASTDTQYF
- TRBJ2-2 TRBV6-9 - TGTGCCAGCGGTCTAAACACCGGGGAGCTGTTTTTT CASGLNTGELFF
- TRBJ1-5 TRBV6-5 - TGTGCCAGCAGTTACTCCGGGACGAATAGCAATCAGCCCCAGCATTTC CASSYSGTNSNQPQHF
- TRBJ1-6 TRBV7-9 TRBD1 TGTGCCAGCAGGTCTACAGGGGTCAATTCACCCCTCCACTTT CASRSTGVNSPLHF
few TRBJ1-1 TRBV6-6 - TGTGCCAGCAGTTACATTTACAGGGAGAGCACTGAAGCTTTCTTT CASSYIYRESTEAFF
few TRBJ2-7 TRBV6-1 - TGTGCCAGCAGCCACCACCCCTACGAGCAGTACTTC CASSHHPYEQYF